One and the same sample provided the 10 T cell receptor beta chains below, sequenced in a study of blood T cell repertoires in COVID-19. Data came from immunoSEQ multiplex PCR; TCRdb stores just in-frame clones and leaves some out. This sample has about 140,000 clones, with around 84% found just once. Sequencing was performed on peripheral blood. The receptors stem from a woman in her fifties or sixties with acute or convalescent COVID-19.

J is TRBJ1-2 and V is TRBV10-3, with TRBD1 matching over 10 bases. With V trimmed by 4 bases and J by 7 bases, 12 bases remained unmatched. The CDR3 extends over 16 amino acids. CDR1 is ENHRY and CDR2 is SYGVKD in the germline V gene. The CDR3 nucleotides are TGTGCCATCAGTGTGACAGGGGGCTGGGCTAATCGTGGCTACACCTTC. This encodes CAISVTGGWANRGYTF.

This chain's CDR3 is CSARENSGYTF. DNA of the CDR3: TGCAGTGCTAGAGAAAATAGTGGCTACACCTTC. The rearrangement uses TRBV20-1 and TRBJ1-2, with D uncertain. Trimming pared 0 bases from V and 7 bases from J, leaving 6 bases between. Germline V gene data show CDR1 as DFQATT and CDR2 as SNEGSKA (reference sequence). This CDR3 region has 11 residues.

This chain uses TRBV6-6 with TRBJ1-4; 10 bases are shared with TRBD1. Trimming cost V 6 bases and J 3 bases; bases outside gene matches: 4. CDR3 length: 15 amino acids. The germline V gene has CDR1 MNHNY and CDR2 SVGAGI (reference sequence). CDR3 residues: CASSPDRGSNEKLFF. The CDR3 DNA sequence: TGTGCCAGCAGCCCGGACAGGGGGTCTAATGAAAAACTGTTTTTT.

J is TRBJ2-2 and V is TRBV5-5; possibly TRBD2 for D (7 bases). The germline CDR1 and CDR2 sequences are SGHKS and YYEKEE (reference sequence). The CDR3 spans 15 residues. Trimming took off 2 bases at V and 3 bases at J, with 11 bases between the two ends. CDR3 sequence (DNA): TGTGCCAGCAGCTTAGTGGGGGGGCACACCGGGGAGCTGTTTTTT. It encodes CASSLVGGHTGELFF.

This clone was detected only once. The DNA of the CDR3 is TGTGCCAGCAGTTCCCCAACGGCCCGAGGAAACGAGCAGTACTTC. Translated, it gives CASSSPTARGNEQYF. The chain recombines TRBV28 with TRBJ2-7, with D unclear. This CDR3 is 15 amino acids long. Germline values: CDR1 MDHEN, CDR2 SYDVKM. The V and J ends lost 4 bases and 5 bases respectively, with 18 bases between them.

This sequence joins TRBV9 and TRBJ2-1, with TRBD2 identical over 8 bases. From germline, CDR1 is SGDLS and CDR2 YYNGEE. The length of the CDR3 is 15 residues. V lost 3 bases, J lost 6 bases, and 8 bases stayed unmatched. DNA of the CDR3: TGTGCCAGCAGCGCCCGAGCGGGGGCTGTCAATGAGCAGTTCTTC. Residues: CASSARAGAVNEQFF.

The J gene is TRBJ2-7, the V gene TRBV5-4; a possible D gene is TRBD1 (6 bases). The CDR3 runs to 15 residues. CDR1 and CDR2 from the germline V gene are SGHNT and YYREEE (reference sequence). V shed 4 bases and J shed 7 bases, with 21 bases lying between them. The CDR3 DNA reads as TGTGCCAGCAGCCTCCGGGACAATGGGGTGGGAGAGCAGTACTTC. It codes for CASSLRDNGVGEQYF.

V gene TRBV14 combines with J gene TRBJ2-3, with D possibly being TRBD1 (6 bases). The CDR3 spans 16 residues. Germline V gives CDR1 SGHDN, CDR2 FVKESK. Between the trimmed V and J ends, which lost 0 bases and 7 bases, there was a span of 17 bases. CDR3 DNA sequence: TGTGCCAGCAGCCAAGATAGATTCTTGGGGACATATACGCAGTATTTT. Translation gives CASSQDRFLGTYTQYF.

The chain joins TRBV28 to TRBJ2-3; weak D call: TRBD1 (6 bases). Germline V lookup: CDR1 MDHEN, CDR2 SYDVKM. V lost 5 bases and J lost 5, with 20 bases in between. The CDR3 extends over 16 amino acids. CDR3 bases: TGTGCCAGCAGTGGGGGCGGATGGGGGCGACAAGATACGCAGTATTTT. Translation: CASSGGGWGRQDTQYF. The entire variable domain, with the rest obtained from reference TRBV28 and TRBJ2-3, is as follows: DVKVTQSSRYLVKRTGEKVFLECVQDMDHENMFWYRQDPGLGLRLIYFSYDVKMKEKGDIPEGYSVSREKKERFSLILESASTNQTSMYLCASSGGGWGRQDTQYFGPGTRLTVL.

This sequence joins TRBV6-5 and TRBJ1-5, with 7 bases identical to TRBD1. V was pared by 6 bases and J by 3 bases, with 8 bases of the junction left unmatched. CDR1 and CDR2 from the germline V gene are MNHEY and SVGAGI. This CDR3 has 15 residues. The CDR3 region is CASSNRQGSNQPQHF. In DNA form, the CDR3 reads TGTGCCAGCAGCAACCGACAGGGTTCCAATCAGCCCCAGCATTTT.